A selection of T cell receptor beta chains follows, all from one sample in a study of immune evolution from preneoplasia to lung adenocarcinoma. Clones were sequenced by immunoSEQ multiplex PCR, and TCRdb holds only the in-frame ones, with some missing. The sample carries fewer than 12,000 clones, about four fifths recorded once. The sequenced material came from FFPE minimally invasive lung adenocarcinoma tissue. All receptors come from a person between 65 and 79 years old with lung adenocarcinoma. Both conserved end residues are part of each CDR3. Each record gives: J gene, V gene, clone size, D gene, CDR3 DNA, CDR3 protein. The D gene is left open where the match is weak. A row's size may be missing; if present it is once, few, many or a size class.

J: TRBJ2-5
V: TRBV5-1
size: .
D: TRBD2
DNA: TGCGCCAGCAGCTTGGGCCGCGGGGGCCAAGAGACCCAGTACTTC
CDR3: CASSLGRGGQETQYF

J: TRBJ1-3
V: TRBV28
size: few
D: TRBD1
DNA: TGTGCCAGCAGTTACTCAGGGGGCTCTGGAAACACCATATATTTT
CDR3: CASSYSGGSGNTIYF

J: TRBJ2-4
V: TRBV28
size: .
D: TRBD1
DNA: TGTGCCAGCAGTCCTCAGGGGGTGGGCATTCAGTACTTC
CDR3: CASSPQGVGIQYF

J: TRBJ1-1
V: TRBV18
size: .
D: TRBD1
DNA: TGTGCCAGCTCTCCCGGGACAGGGTACACTGAAGCTTTCTTT
CDR3: CASSPGTGYTEAFF

J: TRBJ1-2
V: TRBV2
size: few
D: .
DNA: TGTGCCAGCCGAGGCCAGGGCCATGGCTACACCTTC
CDR3: CASRGQGHGYTF

J: TRBJ1-2
V: TRBV9
size: .
D: .
DNA: TGTGCCAGCAGCGTATGGGAGGGGCCTAGCTATGGCTACACCTTC
CDR3: CASSVWEGPSYGYTF

J: TRBJ2-3
V: TRBV7-7
size: .
D: .
DNA: TGTGCTAGCAGCTCGGGGGCGGCAGATACGCAGTATTTT
CDR3: CASSSGAADTQYF

J: TRBJ1-1
V: TRBV30
size: .
D: .
DNA: TGTGCCTGGAGTGCCCATCACATGAACACTGAAGCTTTCTTT
CDR3: CAWSAHHMNTEAFF

J: TRBJ2-1
V: TRBV30
size: .
D: TRBD2
DNA: TGTGCCTGGAGTGTAATAGCGGGGGGGTACAATGAGCAGTTCTTC
CDR3: CAWSVIAGGYNEQFF

J: TRBJ2-1
V: TRBV5-4
size: .
D: TRBD2
DNA: TGTGCCAGCAAACCGGGACTAGCGGGAGTCCAATCCTACAATGAGCAGTTCTTC
CDR3: CASKPGLAGVQSYNEQFF

J: TRBJ2-7
V: TRBV4-1
size: .
D: .
DNA: TGCGCCAGCAGCCAATCCGGGACGCCGTCGATGGCACGGGGCGAGCAGTACTTC
CDR3: CASSQSGTPSMARGEQYF

J: TRBJ1-5
V: TRBV18
size: .
D: .
DNA: TGTGCCAGCTCACCTACTCTTAATCAGCCCCAGCATTTT
CDR3: CASSPTLNQPQHF

J: TRBJ2-1
V: TRBV4-1
size: .
D: .
DNA: TGCGCCAGCAGCCAAGAGCGGTCCTACAATGAGCAGTTCTTC
CDR3: CASSQERSYNEQFF

J: TRBJ1-1
V: TRBV7-2
size: .
D: .
DNA: TGTGCCAGCAGCTTACGGGGGAACACTGAAGCTTTCTTT
CDR3: CASSLRGNTEAFF

J: TRBJ1-2
V: TRBV7-3
size: .
D: .
DNA: TGTGCCAGCAGCTTAGCCCCGCCAGTGAACTATGGCTACACCTTC
CDR3: CASSLAPPVNYGYTF

J: TRBJ1-5
V: TRBV30
size: .
D: TRBD1
DNA: TGTGCCTGGGCAGGGGGCTTGAATCAGCCCCAGCATTTT
CDR3: CAWAGGLNQPQHF

J: TRBJ1-5
V: TRBV5-1
size: .
D: TRBD1
DNA: TGCGCCAGCAGCTTGGGGGGGACAGGGGGGATCAATCAGCCCCAGCATTTT
CDR3: CASSLGGTGGINQPQHF

J: TRBJ1-4
V: TRBV9
size: few
D: .
DNA: TGTGCCAGCAGCCTCCTCGCAACTAATGAAAAACTGTTTTTT
CDR3: CASSLLATNEKLFF

J: TRBJ1-1
V: TRBV11-2
size: .
D: .
DNA: TGTGCCAGCAGCTTCTTTGGACCCCGGGGCACTGAAGCTTTCTTT
CDR3: CASSFFGPRGTEAFF

J: TRBJ1-4
V: TRBV6-1
size: once
D: .
DNA: TGTGCCAGCAGTGTAAATCCCGGGATCCATAATGAAAAACTGTTTTTT
CDR3: CASSVNPGIHNEKLFF

J: TRBJ2-1
V: TRBV29-1
size: .
D: TRBD2
DNA: TGCAGCGTCGGGGGGACTAGCGGGGCTTACAATGAGCAGTTCTTC
CDR3: CSVGGTSGAYNEQFF

J: TRBJ2-2
V: TRBV10-1
size: .
D: .
DNA: TGCGCCAGCCAGGGGACCACCGGGGAGCTGTTTTTT
CDR3: CASQGTTGELFF

J: TRBJ2-7
V: TRBV30
size: few
D: .
DNA: TGTGCCTGGAGTGTAAGGGCCCACTACGAGCAGTACTTC
CDR3: CAWSVRAHYEQYF

J: TRBJ2-1
V: TRBV10-3
size: .
D: TRBD2
DNA: TGTGCCATCAGTGAGTCTCTAGCGGGGGGACGACCCAATGAGCAGTTCTTC
CDR3: CAISESLAGGRPNEQFF

J: TRBJ1-3
V: TRBV6-6
size: .
D: .
DNA: TGTGCCAGCAGTGGCGGGGGTTCTGGAAACACCATATATTTT
CDR3: CASSGGGSGNTIYF

J: TRBJ1-2
V: TRBV5-1
size: .
D: TRBD1
DNA: TGCGCCAGCAGCTTGGCCCCGGGACAGCAAGGGGGCTACACCTTC
CDR3: CASSLAPGQQGGYTF

J: TRBJ1-2
V: TRBV30
size: .
D: TRBD1
DNA: TGTGCCTGGAGTGTACCGACCTCTAGTGGGACAGCTAACTATGGCTACACCTTC
CDR3: CAWSVPTSSGTANYGYTF

J: TRBJ2-4
V: TRBV5-6
size: .
D: .
DNA: TGTGCCAGCAGCTTGGGGCAGGACCCAAACATTCAGTACTTC
CDR3: CASSLGQDPNIQYF

J: TRBJ2-7
V: TRBV30
size: .
D: TRBD2
DNA: TGTGCCTGGAGCGGACAGGGATTAGCGGGAGGTCTCTACGAGCAGTACTTC
CDR3: CAWSGQGLAGGLYEQYF